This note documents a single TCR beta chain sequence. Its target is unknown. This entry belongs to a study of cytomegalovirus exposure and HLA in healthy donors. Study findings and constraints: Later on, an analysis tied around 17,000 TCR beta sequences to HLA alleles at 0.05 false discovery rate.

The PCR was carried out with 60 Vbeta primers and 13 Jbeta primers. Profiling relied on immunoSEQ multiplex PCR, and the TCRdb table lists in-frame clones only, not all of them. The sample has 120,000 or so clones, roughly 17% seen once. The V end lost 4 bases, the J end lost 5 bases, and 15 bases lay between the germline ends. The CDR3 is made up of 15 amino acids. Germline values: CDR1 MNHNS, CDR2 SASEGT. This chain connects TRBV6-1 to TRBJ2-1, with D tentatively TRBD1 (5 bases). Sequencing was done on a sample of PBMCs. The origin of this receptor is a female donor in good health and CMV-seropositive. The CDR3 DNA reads TGTGCCAGCAGTGTCCGGCGACCGACAGACAATGAGCAGTTCTTC. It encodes CASSVRRPTDNEQFF.